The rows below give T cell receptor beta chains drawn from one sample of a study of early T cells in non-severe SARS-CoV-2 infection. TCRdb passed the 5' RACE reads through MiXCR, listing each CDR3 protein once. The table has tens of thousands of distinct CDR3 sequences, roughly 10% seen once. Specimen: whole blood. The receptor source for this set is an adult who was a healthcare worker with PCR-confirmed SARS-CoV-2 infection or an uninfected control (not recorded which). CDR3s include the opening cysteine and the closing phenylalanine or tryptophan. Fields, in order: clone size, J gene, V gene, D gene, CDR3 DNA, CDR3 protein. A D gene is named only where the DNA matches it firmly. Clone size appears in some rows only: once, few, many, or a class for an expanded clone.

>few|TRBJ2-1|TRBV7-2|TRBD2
TGTGCCAGCAGCTCGCCGGGACTAGCGAGACATGAGCAGTTCTTC
CASSSPGLARHEQFF
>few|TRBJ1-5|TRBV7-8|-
TGTGCCAGCAGCTTATTCGCCAGTTTCAATCAGCCCCAGCATTTT
CASSLFASFNQPQHF
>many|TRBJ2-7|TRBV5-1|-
TGCGCCAGCAGCTTGGGTGGAGGTGACGAGCAGTACTTC
CASSLGGGDEQYF
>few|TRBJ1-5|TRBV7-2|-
TGTGCCAGCAGCTTTTTCGACAGCTATCAGCCCCAGCATTTT
CASSFFDSYQPQHF
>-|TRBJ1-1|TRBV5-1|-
TGCGCCAGCAGCTTGGAAGGGGGACGGGACACTGAAGCTTTCTTT
CASSLEGGRDTEAFF
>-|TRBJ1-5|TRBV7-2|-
TGTGCCAGCAGCCCAGGGCGGTCAGCCCAGCATTTT
CASSPGRSAQHF
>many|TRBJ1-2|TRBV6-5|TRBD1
TGTGCCAGCAGTTACGAGACAGGGAGAGGCTACACCTTC
CASSYETGRGYTF
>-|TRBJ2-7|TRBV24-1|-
TGTGCCACCAGTGAAAGGACCTTTGGGAACGAGCAGTACTTC
CATSERTFGNEQYF
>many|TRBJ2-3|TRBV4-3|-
TGCGCCAGCAGCCAAGCCGGGGTAGGAACAGATACGCAGTATTTT
CASSQAGVGTDTQYF
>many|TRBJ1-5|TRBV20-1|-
TGCAGTGCTAGACCAGAGGCAGGGCCTAATCAGCCCCAGCATTTT
CSARPEAGPNQPQHF
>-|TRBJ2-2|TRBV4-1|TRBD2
TGCGCCAGCAGCCAAGACCCCTCGGGGGGATTAACCGGGGAGCTGTTTTTT
CASSQDPSGGLTGELFF
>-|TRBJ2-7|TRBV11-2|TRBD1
TGTGCCAGCAGCTTCCCGGACAGGTTCTACGAGCAGTACTTC
CASSFPDRFYEQYF
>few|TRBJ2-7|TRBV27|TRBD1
TGTGCCAGCAGTTTACGACAGGGGGGCGAGCAGTACTTC
CASSLRQGGEQYF
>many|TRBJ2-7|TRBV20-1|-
TGCAGTGCTAGAATTTGGTCAAACGAGCAGTACTTC
CSARIWSNEQYF
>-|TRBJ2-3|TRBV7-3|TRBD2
TGTGCCAGCAGCTTCATAGCGGGAGCACTGACAGATACGCAGTATTTT
CASSFIAGALTDTQYF